The next 26 T cell receptor beta chains were all read from a single sample in a study of OX40 agonist ivuxolimab in advanced cancers. Clones were read by immunoSEQ multiplex PCR, and TCRdb kept only the in-frame ones, dropping some. Of around 69,000 clones in the sample, over 75% were seen once. Sample: CD4+ or CD8+ T cells sorted from blood, taken in a trial of the OX40 agonist ivuxolimab. The receptors derive from an adult with an advanced solid tumor such as melanoma, head and neck, liver or kidney cancer.

The rearrangement joins TRBV12-2 to TRBJ2-7; the table's D call, TRBD2, was not checked against the DNA. TRBV12-2 is termed a pseudogene. The CDR3 has 15 residues. CDR3 nucleotides: TGTGCAAGTCGCCACCCTAGCGGGAGCGGGTACGAGCAGTACTTC. Amino acids: CASRHPSGSGYEQYF.

This clone was detected a few times. The rearrangement links TRBV5-6 to TRBJ1-3, with D unresolved. CDR1 SGHDT and CDR2 YYEEEE come from the germline V gene. CDR3 length: 14 amino acids. Trimming took 4 bases from V and 3 from J, leaving 11 bases between them. The CDR3 coding sequence is TGTGCCAGCAGCGCGCAGCTCCGTGGAAACACCATATATTTT. Residues: CASSAQLRGNTIYF. The whole variable domain, remainder taken from reference TRBV5-6 and TRBJ1-3, is DAGVTQSPTHLIKTRGQQVTLRCSPKSGHDTVSWYQQALGQGPQFIFQYYEEEERQRGNFPDRFSGHQFPNYSSELNVNALLLGDSALYLCASSAQLRGNTIYFGEGSWLTVV.

This clone was counted only a few times. The rearrangement links TRBV2 to TRBJ2-2; 9 bases line up with TRBD1. With V trimmed by 0 bases and J by 6 bases, 8 bases remained unmatched. The germline V gene has CDR1 SNHLY and CDR2 FYNNEI. The CDR3 covers 17 residues. The CDR3, as DNA: TGTGCCAGCAGTGAAGCGCACAGGGGGCGGTTTTCCGGGGAGCTGTTTTTT. Translation gives CASSEAHRGRFSGELFF. Supplemented by reference TRBV2 and TRBJ2-2, the full variable domain reads EPEVTQTPSHQVTQMGQEVILRCVPISNHLYFYWYRQILGQKVEFLVSFYNNEISEKSEIFDDQFSVERPDGSNFTLKIRSTKLEDSAMYFCASSEAHRGRFSGELFFGEGSRLTVL.

The V call is TRBV30, the J call TRBJ2-1; D call uncertain. With 2 bases removed from V and 3 bases from J, the gap between germline ends came to 5 bases. CDR1 is GTSNPN, CDR2 SVGIG, per germline (reference sequence). The CDR3 has 12 residues. CDR3 sequence (DNA): TGTGCCTGGAGTCTCGACTACAATGAGCAGTTCTTC. The encoded protein is CAWSLDYNEQFF. Filled out from reference TRBV30 and TRBJ2-1, the complete variable domain reads SQTIHQWPATLVQPVGSPLSLECTVEGTSNPNLYWYRQAAGRGLQLLFYSVGIGQISSEVPQNLSASRPQDRQFILSSKKLLLSDSGFYLCAWSLDYNEQFFGPGTRLTVL.

This chain uses TRBV19 with TRBJ1-1; D unclear. Germline V CDR1 and CDR2: LNHDA, SQIVND (reference sequence). Deletions cut 3 bases from V and 4 bases from J, with 12 bases between. The CDR3 consists of 14 residues. CDR3 sequence: CASSIGARSTEAFF. The CDR3 DNA reads TGTGCCAGTAGTATTGGAGCGAGAAGCACTGAAGCTTTCTTT.

This clone has only a few counts. This chain connects TRBV5-5 to TRBJ1-1; 7 nucleotides align to TRBD1. This CDR3 has 14 residues. V was clipped by 5 bases and J by 7 bases; unmatched bases: 11. Germline assignment: CDR1 SGHKS and CDR2 YYEKEE (reference sequence). This CDR3 is CASRERTGSGEAFF. CDR3 sequence (DNA): TGTGCCAGCAGGGAACGGACAGGTTCTGGTGAAGCTTTCTTT.

The rearrangement joins TRBV11-2 to TRBJ2-1; no clear D gene. Deletions cut 4 bases from V and 0 bases from J, with 7 bases between. CDR3 size: 14 residues. Germline V gives CDR1 SGHAT, CDR2 FQNNGV. CDR3 sequence: CASSSVSSYNEQFF. The CDR3 region has the DNA TGTGCCAGCAGCTCTGTAAGCTCCTACAATGAGCAGTTCTTC.

The rearrangement joins TRBV30 to TRBJ1-2; 8 bases are shared with TRBD1. The germline V gene encodes CDR1 GTSNPN and CDR2 SVGIG (reference sequence). This CDR3 has 14 residues. V shed 5 bases, J shed 3 bases, and the junction held 8 bases outside the gene matches. The CDR3 nucleotides are TGTGCCTGGGGGCGACAGGGGCTTCACTATGGCTACACCTTC. Translated: CAWGRQGLHYGYTF.

This sequence joins TRBV7-8 and TRBJ2-2; unclear D gene. Between the trimmed V and J ends, which lost 5 bases and 2 bases, there was a span of 6 bases. CDR1 is SGHVS, CDR2 FQNEAQ, per germline. CDR3 length: 13 residues. The CDR3 region has the DNA TGTGCCAGCAGCAAACCCAACACCGGGGAGCTGTTTTTT. This translates into CASSKPNTGELFF.

This sequence joins TRBV2 and TRBJ2-3; TRBD2 matches 11 bases. V lost 6 bases, J lost 2 bases, and 4 bases stayed unmatched. Germline CDR1 SNHLY, CDR2 FYNNEI. This CDR3 has 15 residues. This chain's CDR3 is CASSPGLADTDTQYF. CDR3 sequence (DNA): TGTGCCAGCAGCCCGGGACTAGCGGACACAGATACGCAGTATTTT. The variable domain in full, completed from reference TRBV2 and TRBJ2-3, reads EPEVTQTPSHQVTQMGQEVILRCVPISNHLYFYWYRQILGQKVEFLVSFYNNEISEKSEIFDDQFSVERPDGSNFTLKIRSTKLEDSAMYFCASSPGLADTDTQYFGPGTRLTVL.

The rearrangement uses TRBV11-2 and TRBJ1-5; D might be TRBD1 (5 bases). The CDR3 loop spans 14 amino acids. The V and J ends lost 0 bases and 2 bases respectively, with 5 bases between them. CDR1 SGHAT and CDR2 FQNNGV come from the germline V gene. CDR3 in amino acids: CASSLDRGNQPQHF. CDR3 DNA: TGTGCCAGCAGCTTAGACAGGGGCAATCAGCCCCAGCATTTT.

In its sample, this clone was seen once. This chain connects TRBV4-2 to TRBJ2-3, with 9 bases aligning to TRBD2. CDR1 is LGHNA and CDR2 is YNFKEQ in the germline V gene. This CDR3 has 15 residues. The junction had 6 bases not matched to a gene; V was cut back by 2 bases and J by 6 bases. CDR3: CASSQRLAEGDTQYF. Here the CDR3 DNA reads TGTGCCAGCAGCCAAAGACTAGCGGAAGGCGATACGCAGTATTTT.

The J gene is TRBJ2-1, the V gene TRBV7-3; unclear D gene. The CDR3 totals 13 residues. V was trimmed by 2 bases and J by 5 bases, leaving 7 bases between them. The germline gives CDR1 SGHTA, CDR2 FQGTGA. DNA of the CDR3: TGTGCCAGCAGCTTATCGTCCAACAATGAGCAGTTCTTC. This translates into CASSLSSNNEQFF.

V and J are TRBV9 and TRBJ1-3; D is unclear. The germline gives CDR1 SGDLS, CDR2 YYNGEE. V shed 0 bases and J shed 0 bases, with 7 bases lying between them. The CDR3 consists of 15 residues. CDR3 sequence (DNA): TGTGCCAGCAGCGTAGCCCAAGCCTCTGGAAACACCATATATTTT. Amino acids: CASSVAQASGNTIYF.

The rearrangement joins TRBV13 to TRBJ1-1, with D uncertain. Germline values: CDR1 PRHDT, CDR2 FYEKMQ (reference sequence). The V end was cut by 5 bases, the J end by 7 bases, with 14 bases between. The CDR3 has 13 amino acids. The chain's CDR3 is CASSRTVGGEAFF. CDR3 DNA: TGTGCCAGCAGCAGAACCGTGGGCGGTGAAGCTTTCTTT.

CDR3 sequence (DNA): TGTGCCAGCAGCCAAGGACCCAGCGGGGGCCGGAAAACCAACGAGCAGTACTTC. Its translation: CASSQGPSGGRKTNEQYF. This chain uses TRBV14 with TRBJ2-7, with 8 nucleotides matching TRBD2. In germline, CDR1 is SGHDN, CDR2 FVKESK. V shed 1 base, J shed 5 bases, and the junction held 16 bases outside the gene matches. CDR3 size: 18 residues.

This clone was counted once. This rearrangement joins TRBV7-2 to TRBJ1-3; D not certain. The CDR3 totals 12 residues. Trimming removed 3 bases from V and 8 bases from J, with 8 bases in between. Germline CDR1 reads SGHTA; CDR2 reads FQGNSA. The CDR3 sequence: CASSFRGDTIYF. Here the CDR3 DNA reads TGTGCCAGCAGCTTCCGGGGAGACACCATATATTTT.

The chain uses TRBV5-1 and TRBJ1-6; TRBD1 agrees at 9 bases. The trim removed 3 bases at V and 5 bases at J, leaving 3 bases unmatched. The CDR3 runs to 15 residues. Germline V gives CDR1 SGHRS, CDR2 YFSETQ. CDR3: CASSSGQGDNSPLHF. The CDR3, as DNA: TGCGCCAGCAGCTCGGGACAGGGAGATAATTCACCCCTCCACTTT.

The chain combines TRBV30 with TRBJ2-1; possibly TRBD2 for D (5 bases). Trimming shortened V by 0 bases and J by 0 bases, and 18 bases separated the two germline ends. Germline V CDR1 and CDR2: GTSNPN, SVGIG (reference sequence). This CDR3 comprises 18 residues. The CDR3 DNA sequence: TGTGCCTGGAGTGTTTTCTCTAGCCTCCGGAGCTCCTACAATGAGCAGTTCTTC. Its translation: CAWSVFSSLRSSYNEQFF. Combining the CDR3 with reference TRBV30 and TRBJ2-1 gives the whole variable domain SQTIHQWPATLVQPVGSPLSLECTVEGTSNPNLYWYRQAAGRGLQLLFYSVGIGQISSEVPQNLSASRPQDRQFILSSKKLLLSDSGFYLCAWSVFSSLRSSYNEQFFGPGTRLTVL.

This clone was detected only once. The identical CDR3 is also encoded by other nucleotide sequences in the sample. This chain's CDR3 is CASSRGLSYEQYF. The CDR3 DNA is TGTGCCAGCAGTAGGGGGCTCTCCTACGAGCAGTACTTC. The chain is built from TRBV6-5 and TRBJ2-7; 7 bases agree with TRBD1. Losses at the gene ends were 5 bases for V and 0 bases for J; bases not matched to a gene: 1. Germline assignment: CDR1 MNHEY and CDR2 SVGAGI. This CDR3 comprises 13 residues.

This chain uses TRBV18 with TRBJ1-5; D not resolved. The length of the CDR3 is 13 residues. Germline V gives CDR1 KGHSH, CDR2 LQKENI. Trimming stripped 2 bases from V and 5 bases from J, with 7 bases between. For the CDR3, the DNA is TGTGCCAGCTCACCAGGCGGGGATCAGCCCCAGCATTTT. It codes for CASSPGGDQPQHF.

J is TRBJ2-2 and V is TRBV9, with 8 bases aligning to TRBD1. CDR1 and CDR2 (germline): SGDLS, YYNGEE. The CDR3 contains 16 residues. J gave up 2 bases and V 4 bases, and 7 bases lay outside the gene matches. The CDR3 here is CASSPRTGTNTGELFF. CDR3 bases: TGTGCCAGCAGCCCCCGGACAGGGACAAACACCGGGGAGCTGTTTTTT.

This sequence joins TRBV6-6 and TRBJ2-7, with 8 bases aligning to TRBD1. The V and J ends lost 7 bases and 5 bases, in that order; junction bases with no gene match: 10. The CDR3 has 14 residues. From germline, CDR1 is MNHNY and CDR2 SVGAGI (reference sequence). DNA of the CDR3: TGTGCCAGCACCTCAAGGACAGGGCCTCACGAGCAGTACTTC. Translation gives CASTSRTGPHEQYF.

The chain links TRBV18 to TRBJ1-1; D ambiguous. V shed 1 base and J shed 0 bases, with 9 bases lying between them. The germline CDR1 and CDR2 sequences are KGHSH and LQKENI. CDR3 size: 15 residues. CDR3 nucleotides: TGTGCCAGCTCACCACTTAACGTCATGAACACTGAAGCTTTCTTT. Residues: CASSPLNVMNTEAFF.

The genes are TRBV5-6 and TRBJ2-3, with unresolved D. The CDR3 has 13 amino acids. Trimming left V 1 base short and J 3 bases short, with 6 bases between. The germline gives CDR1 SGHDT, CDR2 YYEEEE. CDR3 amino acids: CASSLYETDTQYF. The CDR3, as DNA: TGTGCCAGCAGCTTGTATGAGACAGATACGCAGTATTTT.

V gene TRBV11-2 combines with J gene TRBJ1-1; D is unclear. With 5 bases removed from V and 0 bases from J, the gap between germline ends came to 10 bases. Germline V gives CDR1 SGHAT, CDR2 FQNNGV. The CDR3 runs 14 residues. The chain's CDR3 is CASSRYSMNTEAFF. The CDR3 region has the DNA TGTGCCAGCAGCCGTTATAGCATGAACACTGAAGCTTTCTTT.